The 16 T cell receptor beta chains given below trace back to one sample, sequenced in a study of neurological immune-mediated disorders. MiXCR, run by TCRdb on the 5' RACE reads, gives a single entry per CDR3 protein. This sample has roughly 49,000 distinct CDR3 sequences, with roughly 13% found just once. Time point in this sample: longitudinal time-point 2. What was sequenced was PBMCs. All receptors derive from a male donor with HTLV-1-associated myelopathy (HAM/TSP).

This clonotype has ten or more counts. The chain links TRBV5-1 to TRBJ1-4; a possible D gene is TRBD1 (5 bases). The CDR3 sequence is 15 residues long. Germline V gives CDR1 SGHRS, CDR2 YFSETQ. V was cut by 4 bases and J by 7 bases, with 17 bases left in between. The CDR3 DNA reads as TGCGCCAGCAGCGCCGGGACCGCTGGGGGTGAAAAACTGTTTTTT. Protein sequence: CASSAGTAGGEKLFF. The whole variable domain, filled in from reference TRBV5-1 and TRBJ1-4, reads KAGVTQTPRYLIKTRGQQVTLSCSPISGHRSVSWYQQTPGQGLQFLFEYFSETQRNKGNFPGRFSGRQFSNSRSEMNVSTLELGDSALYLCASSAGTAGGEKLFFGSGTQLSVL.

Ten or more counts support this clonotype. The rearrangement links TRBV20-1 to TRBJ1-2; D remains ambiguous. The CDR3 runs 10 residues. V was trimmed by 8 bases and J by 2 bases, leaving 6 bases between them. The germline gives CDR1 DFQATT, CDR2 SNEGSKA (reference sequence). The CDR3 region is CSPLNYGYTF. The CDR3 DNA is TGCAGTCCATTGAACTATGGCTACACCTTC.

Many counts were recorded for this clonotype. J is TRBJ2-5 and V is TRBV20-1; 13 bases fit TRBD2. V lost 6 bases, J lost 5 bases, and 3 bases stayed unmatched. Germline-derived CDR1 and CDR2 are DFQATT and SNEGSKA (reference sequence). The CDR3 has 13 amino acids. The CDR3 nucleotides are TGCAGTGCCAGACTAGCGGGGGGCGAGACCCAGTACTTC. It codes for CSARLAGGETQYF.

At least ten counts were recorded for this clonotype. The chain joins TRBV7-9 to TRBJ2-7, with TRBD1 matching over 7 bases. The CDR3 runs 15 residues. Germline V CDR1 and CDR2: SEHNR, FQNEAQ (reference sequence). The ends lost 1 base at V and 7 bases at J; junction bases unmatched: 10. The CDR3 DNA reads as TGTGCCAGCAGCTTAGTGGGGGACAGTACGGGTGAGCAGTACTTC. Its translation: CASSLVGDSTGEQYF.

There are many counts of this clonotype. The chain has TRBV5-1 and TRBJ1-2, with D unresolved. CDR3 length: 13 amino acids. Deletions cut 4 bases from V and 4 bases from J, with 11 bases between. CDR1 is SGHRS, CDR2 YFSETQ, per germline. The CDR3 here is CASSVAVAYGYTF. CDR3 DNA: TGCGCCAGCAGCGTGGCAGTCGCCTATGGCTACACCTTC. The variable domain in full, completed from reference TRBV5-1 and TRBJ1-2, reads KAGVTQTPRYLIKTRGQQVTLSCSPISGHRSVSWYQQTPGQGLQFLFEYFSETQRNKGNFPGRFSGRQFSNSRSEMNVSTLELGDSALYLCASSVAVAYGYTFGSGTRLTVV.

There are many counts of this clonotype. This rearrangement joins TRBV12-3 or TRBV12-4 to TRBJ2-6; D is perhaps TRBD1 (6 bases). This CDR3 has 16 amino acids. Trimming shortened V by 5 bases and J by 0 bases, and 11 bases separated the two germline ends. Written as DNA, the CDR3 is TGTGCCAGCAGTCCCCTACAGGGCTCTGGGGCCAACGTCCTGACTTTC. Translated, it gives CASSPLQGSGANVLTF.

This clonotype was counted ten times or more. This sequence joins TRBV12-3 or TRBV12-4 and TRBJ1-1; no clear D. This CDR3 contains 12 residues. The V gene lost 2 bases and the J gene lost 10 bases, with 11 bases spanning the gap. For the CDR3, the DNA is TGTGCCAGCAGTTTAATGGCGACGGGAGCTTTCTTT. Protein: CASSLMATGAFF.

This clonotype was seen at least ten times. The chain combines TRBV5-1 with TRBJ1-6; the D gene is possibly TRBD1 (5 bases). V was cut by 3 bases and J by 9 bases, with 19 bases left in between. The CDR3 is 16 residues long. Germline values: CDR1 SGHRS, CDR2 YFSETQ. CDR3 region: CASSSETGGGTSPLHF. CDR3 nucleotide sequence: TGCGCCAGCAGCTCGGAGACCGGAGGCGGGACTTCACCCCTCCACTTT.

In this sample, this clonotype turned up many times. This chain joins TRBV5-1 and TRBJ2-5; D is uncertain. Trimming took off 6 bases at V and 2 bases at J, with 8 bases between the two ends. There are 12 residues in the CDR3. Germline values: CDR1 SGHRS, CDR2 YFSETQ. The DNA of the CDR3 is TGCGCCAGCAAGCAGGCACAAGAGACCCAGTACTTC. It encodes CASKQAQETQYF.

This clonotype was seen at least ten times. The V call is TRBV5-1, the J call TRBJ2-3; 8 bases line up with TRBD2. The CDR3 consists of 16 residues. V dropped 1 base and J dropped 1; count of bases not matched to a gene: 5. Germline V gene lookup returns CDR1 SGHRS and CDR2 YFSETQ. The CDR3: CASSLQAGVGTDTQYF. The DNA of the CDR3 is TGCGCCAGCAGCTTGCAAGCGGGGGTGGGCACAGATACGCAGTATTTT.

This chain uses TRBV30 with TRBJ2-5; D may match TRBD1 or TRBD2 (5 bases each). V lost 4 bases and J 4 bases, leaving 19 bases between the germline ends. Per germline, CDR1 GTSNPN and CDR2 SVGIG (reference sequence). This CDR3 has 15 amino acids. CDR3: CAWTPWKGRGETQYF. DNA of the CDR3: TGTGCCTGGACCCCTTGGAAGGGACGGGGAGAGACCCAGTACTTC.

This clonotype has ten or more counts. The chain joins TRBV20-1 to TRBJ2-2; D remains unclear. Looked up from germline, CDR1 is DFQATT and CDR2 is SNEGSKA (reference sequence). This CDR3 comprises 13 residues. Trimming removed 3 bases at V and 7 bases at J, with 12 bases between. The CDR3 nucleotides read TGCAGTGCTAGGGTCCCTGTCCGCGGGGAGCTGTTTTTT. It encodes CSARVPVRGELFF.

This clonotype appeared many times. The chain couples TRBV9 to TRBJ2-1; 8 positions agree with TRBD2. This CDR3 spans 14 amino acids. Trimming removed 3 bases from V and 5 bases from J; junction bases left unmatched: 4. Germline values: CDR1 SGDLS, CDR2 YYNGEE. The CDR3 loop is CASSAPGGHNEQFF. As DNA, the CDR3 is TGTGCCAGCAGCGCCCCGGGAGGGCACAATGAGCAGTTCTTC.

CDR3 sequence: CASSLEGQNNEQFF. The CDR3 coding sequence is TGCGCCAGCAGCTTGGAGGGGCAGAACAATGAGCAGTTCTTC. The V and J genes are TRBV5-1 and TRBJ2-1; possible D gene TRBD1, 5 bases. V lost 0 bases to trimming and J lost 5 bases, with 9 bases between them. The CDR3 sequence is 14 residues long. Looked up from germline, CDR1 is SGHRS and CDR2 is YFSETQ.

This clonotype showed up just a few times. The chain employs TRBV5-1 and TRBJ1-2; unclear D gene. V lost 0 bases and J 5 bases, leaving 11 bases between the germline ends. From germline, CDR1 is SGHRS and CDR2 YFSETQ. This CDR3 region has 14 residues. In DNA, the CDR3 is TGCGCCAGCAGCTTGGGATGGGGAGAATATGGCTACACCTTC. Translation: CASSLGWGEYGYTF. Based on the CDR3 plus reference TRBV5-1 and TRBJ1-2, the full variable domain is KAGVTQTPRYLIKTRGQQVTLSCSPISGHRSVSWYQQTPGQGLQFLFEYFSETQRNKGNFPGRFSGRQFSNSRSEMNVSTLELGDSALYLCASSLGWGEYGYTFGSGTRLTVV.

In this sample, this clonotype turned up many times. The genes are TRBV20-1 and TRBJ1-2; 7 positions match TRBD1. Germline-derived CDR1 and CDR2 are DFQATT and SNEGSKA (reference sequence). V dropped 6 bases and J dropped 2; count of bases not matched to a gene: 9. The CDR3 runs 14 residues. The CDR3 reads CSATLPTGNYGYTF. For the CDR3, the DNA is TGCAGTGCGACGTTACCGACAGGGAACTATGGCTACACCTTC.